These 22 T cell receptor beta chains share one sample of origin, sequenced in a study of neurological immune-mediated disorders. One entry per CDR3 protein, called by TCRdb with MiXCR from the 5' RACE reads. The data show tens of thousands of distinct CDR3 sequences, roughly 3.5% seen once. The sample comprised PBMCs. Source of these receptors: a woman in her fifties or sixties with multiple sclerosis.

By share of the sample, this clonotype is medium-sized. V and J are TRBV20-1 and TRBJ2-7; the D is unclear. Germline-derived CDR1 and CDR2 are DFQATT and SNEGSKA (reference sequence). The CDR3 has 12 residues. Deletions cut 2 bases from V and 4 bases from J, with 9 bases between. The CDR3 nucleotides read TGCAGTGCTAGACCTACACCTTACGAGCAGTACTTC. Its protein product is CSARPTPYEQYF.

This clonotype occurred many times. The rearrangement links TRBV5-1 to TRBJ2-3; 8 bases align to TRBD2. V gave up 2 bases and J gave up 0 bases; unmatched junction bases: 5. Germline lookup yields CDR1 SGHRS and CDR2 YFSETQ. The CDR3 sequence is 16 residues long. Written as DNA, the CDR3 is TGCGCCAGCAGCTTCGGACTAGCAACTAGCACAGATACGCAGTATTTT. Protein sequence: CASSFGLATSTDTQYF.

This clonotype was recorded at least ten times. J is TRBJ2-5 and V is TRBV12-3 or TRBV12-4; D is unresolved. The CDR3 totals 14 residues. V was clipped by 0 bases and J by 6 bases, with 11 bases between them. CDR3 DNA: TGTGCCAGCAGTTTAGCGTACGCGGTTAAGACCCAGTACTTC. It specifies CASSLAYAVKTQYF.

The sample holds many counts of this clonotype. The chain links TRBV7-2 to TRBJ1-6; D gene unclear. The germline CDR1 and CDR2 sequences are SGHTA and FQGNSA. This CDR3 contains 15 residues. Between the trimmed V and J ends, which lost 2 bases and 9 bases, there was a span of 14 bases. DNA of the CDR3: TGTGCCAGCAGCTTATCATCCGGGGTGGGTTCACCCCTCCACTTT. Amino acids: CASSLSSGVGSPLHF.

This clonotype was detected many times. CDR3 sequence: CASSFKLPGYGYTF. The CDR3 region has the DNA TGTGCCAGCAGCTTCAAACTACCAGGGTATGGCTACACCTTC. This rearrangement joins TRBV5-5 to TRBJ1-2, with a tentative D call TRBD1 (5 bases). Germline V CDR1 and CDR2: SGHKS, YYEKEE (reference sequence). There are 14 residues in the CDR3. V was trimmed by 2 bases and J by 5 bases, leaving 13 bases between them. The full variable domain, completed using reference TRBV5-5 and TRBJ1-2, is DAGVTQSPTHLIKTRGQQVTLRCSPISGHKSVSWYQQVLGQGPQFIFQYYEKEERGRGNFPDRFSARQFPNYSSELNVNALLLGDSALYLCASSFKLPGYGYTFGSGTRLTVV.

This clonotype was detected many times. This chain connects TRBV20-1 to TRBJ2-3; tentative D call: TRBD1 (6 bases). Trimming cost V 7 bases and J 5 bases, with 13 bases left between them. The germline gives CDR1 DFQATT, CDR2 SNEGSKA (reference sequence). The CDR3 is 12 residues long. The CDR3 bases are TGCAGTGGGACAGACCACGGAGATACGCAGTATTTT. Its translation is CSGTDHGDTQYF.

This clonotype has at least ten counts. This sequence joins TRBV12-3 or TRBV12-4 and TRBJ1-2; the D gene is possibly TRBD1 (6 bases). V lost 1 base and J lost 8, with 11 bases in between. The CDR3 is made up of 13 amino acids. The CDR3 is CASSLDRVAGYTF. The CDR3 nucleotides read TGTGCCAGCAGTTTAGACAGGGTAGCCGGCTACACCTTC.

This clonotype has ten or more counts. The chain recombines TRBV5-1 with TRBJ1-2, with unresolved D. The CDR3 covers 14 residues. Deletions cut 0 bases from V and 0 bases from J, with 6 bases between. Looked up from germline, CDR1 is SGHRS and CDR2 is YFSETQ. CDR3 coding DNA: TGCGCCAGCAGCTTGGACAGCCCTAACTATGGCTACACCTTC. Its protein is CASSLDSPNYGYTF.

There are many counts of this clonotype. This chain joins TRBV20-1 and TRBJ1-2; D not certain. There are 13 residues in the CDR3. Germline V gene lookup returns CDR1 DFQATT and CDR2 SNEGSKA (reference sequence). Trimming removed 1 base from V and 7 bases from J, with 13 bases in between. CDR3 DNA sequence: TGCAGTGCTAGAGTTGTAGGTGTCCGTGGCTACACCTTC. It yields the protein CSARVVGVRGYTF.

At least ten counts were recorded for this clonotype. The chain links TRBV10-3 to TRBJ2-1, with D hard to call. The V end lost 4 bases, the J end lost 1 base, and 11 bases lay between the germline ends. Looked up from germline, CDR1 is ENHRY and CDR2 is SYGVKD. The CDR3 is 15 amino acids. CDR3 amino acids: CAISAVERSYNEQFF. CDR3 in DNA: TGTGCCATCAGTGCGGTAGAGCGTTCCTACAATGAGCAGTTCTTC.

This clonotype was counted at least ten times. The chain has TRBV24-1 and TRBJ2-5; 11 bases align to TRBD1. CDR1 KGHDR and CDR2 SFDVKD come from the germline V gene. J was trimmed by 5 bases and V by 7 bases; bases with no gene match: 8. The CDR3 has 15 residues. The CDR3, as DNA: TGTGCCACCAGCCGCGGGGACAGGGGGATGGAGACCCAGTACTTC. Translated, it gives CATSRGDRGMETQYF.

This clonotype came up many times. This CDR3 reads CSARVGLGGYTF. The CDR3 DNA is TGCAGTGCTAGAGTGGGGTTGGGGGGCTACACCTTC. The chain carries TRBV20-1 and TRBJ1-2, with D hard to call. The V end was cut by 1 base, the J end by 8 bases, with 11 bases between. The germline CDR1 and CDR2 sequences are DFQATT and SNEGSKA (reference sequence). This CDR3 is 12 amino acids long.

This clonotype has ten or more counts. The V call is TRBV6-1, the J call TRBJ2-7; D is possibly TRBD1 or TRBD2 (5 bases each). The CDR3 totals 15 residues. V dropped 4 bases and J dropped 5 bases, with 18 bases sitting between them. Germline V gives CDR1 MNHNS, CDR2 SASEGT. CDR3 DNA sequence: TGTGCCAGCAGTGGGGGGACGGGGAAGATCCACGAGCAGTACTTC. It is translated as CASSGGTGKIHEQYF.

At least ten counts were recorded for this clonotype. The CDR3 coding sequence is TGTGCCAGCAGTTTATCTCCAGCCGTCTCTGGAAACACCATATATTTT. Translated, it gives CASSLSPAVSGNTIYF. The chain carries TRBV28 and TRBJ1-3; no clear D gene. There are 16 residues in the CDR3. Germline-derived CDR1 and CDR2 are MDHEN and SYDVKM. The V end was cut by 1 base, the J end by 0 bases, with 10 bases between.

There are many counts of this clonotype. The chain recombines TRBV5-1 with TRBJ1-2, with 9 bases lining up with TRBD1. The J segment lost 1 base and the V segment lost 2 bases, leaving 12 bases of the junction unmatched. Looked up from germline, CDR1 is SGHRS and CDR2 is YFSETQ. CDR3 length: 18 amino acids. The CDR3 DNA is TGCGCCAGCAGCTTAAGGAGAGGACAGGGGCCCTATAACTATGGCTACACCTTC. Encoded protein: CASSLRRGQGPYNYGYTF.

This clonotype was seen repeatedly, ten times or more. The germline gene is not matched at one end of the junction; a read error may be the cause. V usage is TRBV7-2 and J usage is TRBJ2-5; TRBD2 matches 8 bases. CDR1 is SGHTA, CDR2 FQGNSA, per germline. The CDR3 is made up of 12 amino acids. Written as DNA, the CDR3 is TGTGCCAGCAGCTTAGCGGGGACTAGAGAAACCTTC. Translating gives CASSLAGTRETF.

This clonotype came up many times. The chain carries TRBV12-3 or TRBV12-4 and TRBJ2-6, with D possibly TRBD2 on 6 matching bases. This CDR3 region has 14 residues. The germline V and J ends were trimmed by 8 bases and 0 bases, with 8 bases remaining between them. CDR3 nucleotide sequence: TGTGCCAGCGGAGGGGTCTCTGGGGCCAACGTCCTGACTTTC. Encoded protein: CASGGVSGANVLTF.

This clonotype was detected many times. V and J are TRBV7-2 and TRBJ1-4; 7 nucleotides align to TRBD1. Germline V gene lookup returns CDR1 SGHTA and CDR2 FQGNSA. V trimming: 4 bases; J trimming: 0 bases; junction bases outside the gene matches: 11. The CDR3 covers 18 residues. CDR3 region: CASSSPDRFFATNEKLFF. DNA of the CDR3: TGTGCCAGCAGCTCACCGGACAGGTTCTTTGCAACTAATGAAAAACTGTTTTTT.

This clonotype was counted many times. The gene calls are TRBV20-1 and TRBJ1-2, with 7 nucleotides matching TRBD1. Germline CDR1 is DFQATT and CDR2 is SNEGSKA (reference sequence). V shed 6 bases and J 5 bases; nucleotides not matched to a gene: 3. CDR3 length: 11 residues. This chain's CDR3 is CSASQGYGYTF. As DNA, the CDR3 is TGCAGTGCCTCACAGGGGTATGGCTACACCTTC.

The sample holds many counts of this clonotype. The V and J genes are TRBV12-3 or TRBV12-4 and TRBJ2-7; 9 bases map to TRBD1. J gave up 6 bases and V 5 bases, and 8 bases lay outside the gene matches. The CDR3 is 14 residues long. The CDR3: CASSRPGQGSEQYF. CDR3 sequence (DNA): TGTGCCAGCAGTCGACCGGGACAGGGATCCGAGCAGTACTTC.

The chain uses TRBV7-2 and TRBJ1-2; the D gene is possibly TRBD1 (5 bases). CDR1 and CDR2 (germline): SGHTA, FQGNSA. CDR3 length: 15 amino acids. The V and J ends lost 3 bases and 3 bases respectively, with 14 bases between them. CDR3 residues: CASSFREGRDYGYTF. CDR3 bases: TGTGCCAGCAGCTTTCGGGAGGGGCGAGACTATGGCTACACCTTC.

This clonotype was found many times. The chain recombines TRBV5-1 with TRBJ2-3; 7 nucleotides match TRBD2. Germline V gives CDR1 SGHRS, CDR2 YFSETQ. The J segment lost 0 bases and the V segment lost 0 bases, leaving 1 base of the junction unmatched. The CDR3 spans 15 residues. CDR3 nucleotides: TGCGCCAGCAGCTTGGTCGGGGGGAGCACAGATACGCAGTATTTT. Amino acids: CASSLVGGSTDTQYF.